This passage covers 2 T cell receptor beta chains from one sample sequenced in a study of T cell clusters in autoimmune cytopenias. TRB was amplified from about 260 ng of peripheral blood genomic DNA per sample. TRB rearrangements were amplified by touch-down multiplex PCR with mixed TRB-A/B primers. Reprocessing the multiplex PCR reads, TCRdb reports a single entry for every CDR3 protein and omits DNA. Recorded for this sample: approximately 11,000 distinct CDR3 sequences. The sample also formed part of further work on T cell repertoires in aging, cancer and after chemotherapy.

Sample: peripheral blood. Receptor source: a human donor in good health.

J is TRBJ1-3 and V is TRBV4-1. This CDR3 spans 18 amino acids. Germline CDR1 is MGHRA and CDR2 is YSYEKL. CDR3 protein: CASSQLQRPNNSGNTIYF.

V is TRBV7-2 and J is TRBJ2-3; no DNA is available, so the TRBD1 call from TCRdb remains unchecked. This CDR3 spans 15 amino acids. CDR1 is SGHTA, CDR2 FQGNSA, per germline. The chain's CDR3 is CASSRGQGDTDTQYF.